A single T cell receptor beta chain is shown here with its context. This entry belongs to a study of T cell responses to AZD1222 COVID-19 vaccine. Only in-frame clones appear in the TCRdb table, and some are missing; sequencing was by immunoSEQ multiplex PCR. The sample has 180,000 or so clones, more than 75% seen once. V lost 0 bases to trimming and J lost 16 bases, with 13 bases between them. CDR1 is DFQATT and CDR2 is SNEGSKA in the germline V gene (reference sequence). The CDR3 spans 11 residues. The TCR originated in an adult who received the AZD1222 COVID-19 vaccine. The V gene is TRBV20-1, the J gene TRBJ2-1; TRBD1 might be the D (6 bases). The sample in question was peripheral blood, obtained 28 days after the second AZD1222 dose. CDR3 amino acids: CSARDRRGQFF. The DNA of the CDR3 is TGCAGTGCTAGAGACCGCAGGGGTCAATTCTTC.